A selection of T cell receptor beta chains follows, all from one sample in a study of blood T cell repertoires in COVID-19. Produced via immunoSEQ multiplex PCR; TCRdb's table is partial and in-frame only. Of more than 90,000 clones in the sample, 87% were seen once. Material: peripheral blood. Source of these receptors: a human donor in a cohort sampled during active COVID-19. Each CDR3 is given with its conserved first and last residue. Fields, in order: clone size, D gene, J gene, V gene, CDR3 protein, CDR3 DNA. A D gene is named only where the DNA matches it firmly. Some rows mark clone size as missing; the rest say once, few, many or name a class of expanded clone.

>-|TRBD1|TRBJ1-5|TRBV19
CASRSPHRGSNQPQHF
TGTGCCAGTAGAAGTCCCCACAGGGGAAGCAATCAGCCCCAGCATTTT
>-|-|TRBJ1-1|TRBV4-1
CASSLGHTNTEAFF
TGCGCCAGCAGCCTGGGACATACAAACACTGAAGCTTTCTTT
>-|-|TRBJ2-3|TRBV29-1
CSVESRDPNSSTDTQYF
TGCAGCGTTGAGTCCCGGGATCCGAATTCTAGCACAGATACGCAGTATTTT
>-|TRBD2|TRBJ2-1|TRBV28
CASRTLAGGPNEQFF
TGTGCCAGCAGAACGCTAGCGGGAGGCCCCAATGAGCAGTTCTTC
>-|-|TRBJ2-4|TRBV18
CASSPGEINIQYF
TGTGCCAGCTCACCCGGGGAGATAAACATTCAGTACTTC
>-|-|TRBJ2-3|TRBV5-1
CASKASGTDTQYF
TGCGCCAGCAAGGCTAGTGGCACAGATACGCAGTATTTT
>-|-|TRBJ1-1|TRBV5-1
CASSFFQDMNTEAFF
TGCGCCAGCAGCTTCTTCCAGGACATGAACACTGAAGCTTTCTTT
>-|TRBD2|TRBJ2-7|TRBV5-1
CASSLDGGWTVGYEQYF
TGCGCCAGCAGCTTGGACGGGGGGTGGACGGTGGGATACGAGCAGTACTTC
>-|-|TRBJ2-5|TRBV18
CASSPISDYRETQYF
TGTGCCAGCTCACCGATCAGTGACTACCGGGAGACCCAGTACTTC
>-|TRBD2|TRBJ2-7|TRBV12-3/TRBV12-4
CASSDRELAGQYF
TGTGCCAGCAGTGACCGAGAGCTAGCGGGGCAGTACTTC
>-|TRBD1|TRBJ1-5|TRBV5-1
CASSLEAGGGNQPQHF
TGCGCCAGCAGCTTGGAGGCAGGGGGTGGCAATCAGCCCCAGCATTTT
>-|TRBD2|TRBJ2-1|TRBV29-1
CSVEDRGTSYSNEQFF
TGCAGCGTTGAAGATCGGGGGACTAGCTATAGCAATGAGCAGTTCTTC
>once|TRBD1|TRBJ2-3|TRBV18
CASSGQGVSTDTQYF
TGTGCCAGCTCAGGACAGGGGGTGAGCACAGATACGCAGTATTTT
>-|-|TRBJ1-1|TRBV7-8
CASSLGTVNTEAFF
TGTGCCAGCAGCTTAGGGACAGTGAACACTGAAGCTTTCTTT
>-|TRBD1|TRBJ2-7|TRBV18
CASSPLITGAAYEQYF
TGTGCCAGCTCACCACTGATCACAGGGGCGGCCTACGAGCAGTACTTC
>-|TRBD1|TRBJ1-5|TRBV30
CAWSVHDRAAQPQHF
TGTGCCTGGAGTGTACACGACAGGGCTGCTCAGCCCCAGCATTTT
>-|TRBD1|TRBJ2-1|TRBV24-1
CATSDRDRGSNEQFF
TGTGCCACCAGTGACCGGGACAGGGGATCCAATGAGCAGTTCTTC
>-|-|TRBJ1-6|TRBV2
CASSRSALDSPLHF
TGTGCCAGCAGTCGGAGCGCTCTGGATTCACCCCTCCACTTT
>-|TRBD1|TRBJ1-1|TRBV5-1
CASSLAPGGNTEAFF
TGCGCCAGCAGCTTGGCCCCAGGGGGGAACACTGAAGCTTTCTTT
>-|-|TRBJ2-7|TRBV12-5
CASGLVRYEQYF
TGTGCTAGTGGTTTGGTCAGGTACGAGCAGTACTTC
>-|-|TRBJ1-6|TRBV20-1
CSASRGNNSPLHF
TGCAGTGCTAGTCGGGGTAATAATTCACCCCTCCACTTT
>few|-|TRBJ2-7|TRBV27
CASSLSTGGTYEQYF
TGTGCCAGCAGTTTATCGACGGGTGGCACCTACGAGCAGTACTTC
>-|TRBD1|TRBJ1-4|TRBV10-3
CAISAEGTGFEKLFF
TGTGCCATCAGTGCCGAAGGGACAGGTTTTGAAAAACTGTTTTTT
>-|-|TRBJ1-5|TRBV7-8
CASSLSNGYSNQPQHF
TGTGCCAGCAGCTTAAGTAACGGTTATAGCAATCAGCCCCAGCATTTT
>-|-|TRBJ1-2|TRBV5-1
CASSLVGPKRPPNYGYTF
TGCGCCAGCAGCTTGGTGGGGCCTAAAAGGCCTCCTAACTATGGCTACACCTTC
>-|-|TRBJ1-2|TRBV12-3/TRBV12-4
CASSLSGDYGYTF
TGTGCCAGCAGTTTATCGGGGGACTATGGCTACACCTTC
>once|-|TRBJ2-6|TRBV9
CASSVGGPKSGANVLTF
TGTGCCAGCAGCGTGGGGGGGCCTAAGTCTGGGGCCAACGTCCTGACTTTC
>-|-|TRBJ2-7|TRBV10-1
CASSESRGSPSYEQYF
TGCGCCAGCAGTGAGTCGAGAGGGTCTCCCTCCTACGAGCAGTACTTC
>-|-|TRBJ1-3|TRBV6-6
CASSSSLSGNTIYF
TGTGCCAGCAGTTCCTCCCTCTCTGGAAACACCATATATTTT
>-|-|TRBJ1-5|TRBV19
CASSILGAGPQHF
TGTGCCAGTAGTATTCTGGGGGCTGGGCCCCAGCATTTT
>-|TRBD2|TRBJ2-3|TRBV7-2
CASSSGLVIRDTQYF
TGTGCCAGCAGCTCGGGACTAGTGATCAGAGATACGCAGTATTTT
>-|-|TRBJ2-6|TRBV28
CASSLRGSIPSGANVLTF
TGTGCCAGCAGTTTACGGGGTTCCATCCCCTCTGGGGCCAACGTCCTGACTTTC
>-|TRBD2|TRBJ2-1|TRBV7-2
CASSGTSGGANEQFF
TGTGCCAGCAGCGGGACTAGCGGGGGGGCCAATGAGCAGTTCTTC
>-|TRBD1|TRBJ2-4|TRBV2
CASSGDRRDQGKNIQYF
TGTGCCAGCAGTGGGGACAGGCGAGACCAGGGTAAAAACATTCAGTACTTC
>-|TRBD2|TRBJ2-5|TRBV5-1
CASSLVSGRETQYF
TGCGCCAGCAGCTTGGTTAGCGGGAGGGAGACCCAGTACTTC
>-|TRBD2|TRBJ2-1|TRBV7-2
CASRRTSGNYNEQFF
TGTGCCAGCAGGAGGACTAGCGGGAACTACAATGAGCAGTTCTTC
>-|TRBD1|TRBJ2-7|TRBV18
CASSNSGTGRNEQYF
TGTGCCAGCTCAAACTCCGGGACAGGGAGAAACGAGCAGTACTTC
>-|-|TRBJ1-2|TRBV2
CASRPRQISNYGYTF
TGTGCCAGCAGACCACGACAGATCTCCAACTATGGCTACACCTTC
>-|TRBD2|TRBJ2-7|TRBV5-1
CASSGASGIKYEQYF
TGCGCCAGCAGCGGGGCTAGCGGGATAAAGTACGAGCAGTACTTC
>-|TRBD2|TRBJ2-3|TRBV7-2
CASTTSGSFWGSTDTQYF
TGTGCCAGCACGACTAGCGGGAGCTTTTGGGGTAGCACAGATACGCAGTATTTT
>-|-|TRBJ2-5|TRBV3-1/TRBV3-2
CASRRGVETQYF
TGTGCCAGCCGCAGGGGGGTGGAGACCCAGTACTTC
>-|-|TRBJ2-1|TRBV11-2
CASSFDARNEQFF
TGTGCCAGCAGCTTTGATGCGAGGAATGAGCAGTTCTTC
>-|-|TRBJ2-1|TRBV5-1
CASRVMSSYNEQFF
TGCGCCAGCAGAGTGATGAGCTCCTACAATGAGCAGTTCTTC
>-|-|TRBJ2-5|TRBV30
CAWSGGLQETQYF
TGTGCCTGGAGTGGGGGGCTCCAAGAGACCCAGTACTTC
>-|TRBD1|TRBJ2-7|TRBV18
CASSPGDRGYEQYF
TGTGCCAGCTCACCAGGGGACAGGGGCTACGAGCAGTACTTC
>-|TRBD2|TRBJ2-2|TRBV7-6
CASSLPGTSGGNTGELFF
TGTGCCAGCAGCTTACCAGGGACTAGCGGGGGAAACACCGGGGAGCTGTTTTTT